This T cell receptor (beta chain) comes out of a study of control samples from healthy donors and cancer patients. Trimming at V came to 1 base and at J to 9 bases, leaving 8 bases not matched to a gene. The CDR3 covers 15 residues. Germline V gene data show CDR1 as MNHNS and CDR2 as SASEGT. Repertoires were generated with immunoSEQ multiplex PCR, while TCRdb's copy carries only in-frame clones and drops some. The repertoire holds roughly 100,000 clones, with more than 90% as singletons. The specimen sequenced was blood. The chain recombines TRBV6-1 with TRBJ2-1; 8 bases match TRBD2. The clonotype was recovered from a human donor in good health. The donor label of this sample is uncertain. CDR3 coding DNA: TGTGCCAGCAGTGAAGGGTTTAGCGGGGTGGGTGAGCAGTTCTTC. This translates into CASSEGFSGVGEQFF.